This entry features one TCR beta chain sequence. Its target is unknown. Donors included only healthy HIV-negative adults lacking recent acute infections or vaccinations. Germline V gene sequence: CDR1 SEHNR, CDR2 FQNEAQ (reference sequence). The length of the CDR3 is 15 residues. V dropped 5 bases and J dropped 7; count of bases not matched to a gene: 7. This sample was taken from a study of shared clonotypes between healthy human individuals. Looking at the study overall: Per donor, CD8 memory used one plate, CD8 naive used two, CD4 memory used three and CD4 naive used three.

Study findings and constraints: Specimens sampled were limited to blood, with tissue repertoires likely differing.

Once extracted for a subset, genomic DNA was divided evenly among several immunoSEQ plates. TCRdb keeps only in-frame clones here, not all; method: immunoSEQ multiplex PCR. The table includes about 770,000 clones, about two thirds detected once. The sequence derives from a woman in her twenties or thirties in good health. V usage is TRBV7-9 and J usage is TRBJ2-1; 11 nucleotides match TRBD2. Sequencing input: memory CD4+ T cells sorted from blood. Subset of the sample: CD45RA-negative fraction. The CDR3 loop is CASSPTSGSLNEQFF. Here the CDR3 DNA reads TGTGCCAGCAGCCCTACTAGCGGGAGTCTGAATGAGCAGTTCTTC.